This passage covers 8 T cell receptor beta chains from one sample sequenced in a study of cytomegalovirus exposure and HLA in healthy donors. The PCR ran on 60 Vbeta and 13 Jbeta primers. Measured with immunoSEQ multiplex PCR; TCRdb has only the in-frame clones, and not every one. In the table there are about 110,000 clones, roughly 73% of which are singletons. Specimen: PBMCs. These TCRs come from a woman under 40 in good health and CMV-seronegative.

The chain couples TRBV6-5 to TRBJ1-1; 7 bases fit TRBD1. The CDR3 runs 14 residues. With V trimmed by 4 bases and J by 7 bases, 9 bases remained unmatched. Germline CDR1 MNHEY, CDR2 SVGAGI. The CDR3 coding sequence is TGTGCCAGCAGTTCCCCCTCCCAGGGGGATGAAGCTTTCTTT. Its protein product is CASSSPSQGDEAFF.

This clone showed up just a few times. This chain links TRBV5-1 with TRBJ1-2, with 10 bases identical to TRBD1. This CDR3 has 14 amino acids. The germline V gene encodes CDR1 SGHRS and CDR2 YFSETQ. With 1 base clipped from V and 6 bases from J, the junction kept 3 bases outside the gene matches. For the CDR3, the DNA is TGCGCCAGCAGCTTGTGGACAGGGGGGGATGGCTACACCTTC. It yields the protein CASSLWTGGDGYTF.

The chain employs TRBV6-5 and TRBJ1-1, with no clear D. Germline CDR1 MNHEY, CDR2 SVGAGI. The CDR3 length is 13 residues. Trimming took off 6 bases at V and 3 bases at J, with 11 bases between the two ends. In DNA form, the CDR3 reads TGTGCCAGCAGCCTACTCTTTCACACTGAAGCTTTCTTT. It encodes CASSLLFHTEAFF.

The rearrangement uses TRBV29-1 and TRBJ2-1, with 10 bases matching TRBD2. The CDR3 length is 14 residues. Germline CDR1 and CDR2: SQVTM and ANQGSEA. V was pared by 3 bases and J by 6 bases, with 5 bases of the junction left unmatched. CDR3 amino acids: CSVERLAGVNEQFF. The DNA for the CDR3 is TGCAGCGTTGAGCGTCTAGCGGGAGTCAATGAGCAGTTCTTC.

V and J are TRBV5-1 and TRBJ1-2; D possibly corresponds to TRBD1 (6 bases). This CDR3 has 14 amino acids. Trimming removed 1 base at V and 7 bases at J, with 14 bases between. CDR1 SGHRS and CDR2 YFSETQ come from the germline V gene. CDR3 nucleotide sequence: TGCGCCAGCAGCTTGAGGGGGAACTCTCGTGGCTACACCTTC. Its protein product is CASSLRGNSRGYTF.

The chain combines TRBV5-1 with TRBJ1-4; no definite D call. V dropped 0 bases and J dropped 6 bases, with 9 bases sitting between them. Germline CDR1 reads SGHRS; CDR2 reads YFSETQ. The CDR3 is 14 residues long. CDR3 residues: CASSLEGSHEKLFF. The CDR3 DNA is TGCGCCAGCAGCTTGGAAGGGAGTCATGAAAAACTGTTTTTT.

The chain carries TRBV5-1 and TRBJ1-1, with 9 bases that match TRBD1. V lost 0 bases to trimming and J lost 7 bases; unmatched junction nucleotides: 4. Germline V gene data show CDR1 as SGHRS and CDR2 as YFSETQ. The CDR3 covers 14 residues. CDR3 sequence reads: CASSLATGGGEAFF. The CDR3 region has the DNA TGCGCCAGCAGCTTGGCAACAGGGGGCGGTGAAGCTTTCTTT.

The V gene is TRBV30, the J gene TRBJ1-1; D not certain. Germline-derived CDR1 and CDR2 are GTSNPN and SVGIG (reference sequence). V was clipped by 0 bases and J by 1 base, with 6 bases between them. This CDR3 has 13 residues. The chain's CDR3 is CAWSVSRNTEAFF. CDR3 in DNA: TGTGCCTGGAGTGTAAGTAGGAACACTGAAGCTTTCTTT.